Sequencing of this TCR beta chain was carried out in a study of CD8+CD57+ T cells in acquired aplastic anemia. Whole-study findings and limits: Roughly 31 CD8+ CDR3 sequences occurred in both the patients and the controls.

The patients chosen for sequencing had shown expansion of CD8+CD57+ cells (detected by flow cytometry). This clonotype occurred a few times. Its antigen is unknown. V lost 6 bases, J lost 0 bases, and 16 bases stayed unmatched. Germline assignment: CDR1 LNHNV and CDR2 YYDKDF (reference sequence). CDR3 length: 18 residues. The template for TCR beta VDJ and CDR3 sequence profiling was genomic DNA. Using its own MiXCR run on the reads, TCRdb lists one record per CDR3 protein. The data contain about 160,000 distinct CDR3 sequences, 71% of them seen just once; the ten biggest clones take up 35% to 60%. The J gene is TRBJ1-1, the V gene TRBV15; 7 positions match TRBD1. The sample taken for sequencing was sorted CD4+, CD8+, or CD8+CD57+ T cells (not recorded which) from PBMCs. The source of this sequence is a human donor with aplastic anemia. CDR3 DNA sequence: TGTGCCACCAGTCGACCTATCAGGACAGGTACCATGAACACTGAAGCTTTCTTT. Its translation is CATSRPIRTGTMNTEAFF.